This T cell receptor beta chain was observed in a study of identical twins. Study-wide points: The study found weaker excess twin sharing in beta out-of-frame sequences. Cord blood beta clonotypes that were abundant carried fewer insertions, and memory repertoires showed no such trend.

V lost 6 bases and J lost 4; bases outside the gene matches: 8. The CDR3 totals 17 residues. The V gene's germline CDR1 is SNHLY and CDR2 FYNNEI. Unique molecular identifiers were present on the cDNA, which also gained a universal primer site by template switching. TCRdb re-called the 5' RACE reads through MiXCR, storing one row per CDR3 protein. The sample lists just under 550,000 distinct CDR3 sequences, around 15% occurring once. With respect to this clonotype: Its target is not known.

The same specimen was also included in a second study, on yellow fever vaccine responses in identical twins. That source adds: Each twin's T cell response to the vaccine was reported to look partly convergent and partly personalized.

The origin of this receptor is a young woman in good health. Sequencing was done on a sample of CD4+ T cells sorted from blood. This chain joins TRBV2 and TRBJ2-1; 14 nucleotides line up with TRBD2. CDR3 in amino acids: CASSLGLAGALYNEQFF. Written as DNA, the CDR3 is TGTGCCAGCAGCCTGGGACTAGCGGGGGCGCTTTACAATGAGCAGTTCTTC.